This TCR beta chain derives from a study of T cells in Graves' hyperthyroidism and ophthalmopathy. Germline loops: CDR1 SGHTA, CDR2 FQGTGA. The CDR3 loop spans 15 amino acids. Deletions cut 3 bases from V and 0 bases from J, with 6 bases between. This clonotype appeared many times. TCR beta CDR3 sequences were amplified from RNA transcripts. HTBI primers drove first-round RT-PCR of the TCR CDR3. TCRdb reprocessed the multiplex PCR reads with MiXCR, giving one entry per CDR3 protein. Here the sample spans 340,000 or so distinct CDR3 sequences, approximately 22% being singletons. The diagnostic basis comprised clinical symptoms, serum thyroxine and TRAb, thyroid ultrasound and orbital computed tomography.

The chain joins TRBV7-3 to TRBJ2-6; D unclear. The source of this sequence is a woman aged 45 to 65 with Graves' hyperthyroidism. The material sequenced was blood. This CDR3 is CASSLILSGANVLTF. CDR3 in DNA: TGTGCCAGCAGCTTGATACTCTCTGGGGCCAACGTCCTGACTTTC.